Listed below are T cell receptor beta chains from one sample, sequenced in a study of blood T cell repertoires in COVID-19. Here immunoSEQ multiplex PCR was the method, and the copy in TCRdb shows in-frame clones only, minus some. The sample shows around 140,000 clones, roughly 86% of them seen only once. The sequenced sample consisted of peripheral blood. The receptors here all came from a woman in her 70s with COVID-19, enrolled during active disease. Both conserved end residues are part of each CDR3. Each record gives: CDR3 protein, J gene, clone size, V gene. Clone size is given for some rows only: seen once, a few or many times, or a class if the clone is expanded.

CASSQEPPGRKRGSTDTQYF,TRBJ2-3,-,TRBV4-2
CASRVTGLTNEKLFF,TRBJ1-4,once,TRBV3-1/TRBV3-2
CASSWDRSTGELFF,TRBJ2-2,-,TRBV5-6
CASSESLSVPENTIYF,TRBJ1-3,-,TRBV5-1
CSADRESSGYTF,TRBJ1-2,-,TRBV29-1
CASSPGTGRQATNYGYTF,TRBJ1-2,-,TRBV5-1
CASSVTSGGAGSDTQYF,TRBJ2-3,-,TRBV2
CAWSLGGNSPLHF,TRBJ1-6,-,TRBV30
CSASPPRRPSSYNEQFF,TRBJ2-1,-,TRBV20-1
CASTRGGETQYF,TRBJ2-5,-,TRBV11-1
CASSGRRRGNTEAFF,TRBJ1-1,-,TRBV5-1
CASSLRLAGGRTDTQYF,TRBJ2-3,-,TRBV4-1